What follows is one T cell receptor beta chain and its context. This entry comes from a study of T cells and copy number aberrations in small-cell lung cancer. Profiling relied on immunoSEQ multiplex PCR, and the TCRdb table lists in-frame clones only, not all of them. Altogether 9,500 to 10,000 clones are present, approximately 79% being singletons, with the ten largest covering roughly 30%. The CDR3 extends over 17 amino acids. Germline assignment: CDR1 LGHNT and CDR2 FRNRAP. The V and J ends lost 3 bases and 3 bases respectively, with 20 bases between them. Patients with resected limited-stage small-cell lung cancer, operated 2008 to 2020.

This TCR came from a man aged 60 to 75 with small cell lung cancer. The source material was normal tissue next to the tumor. The J gene is TRBJ1-2, the V gene TRBV12-5; a possible D gene is TRBD1 (6 bases). CDR3: CASGFLLGGGVDYGYTF. The CDR3 nucleotides read TGTGCTAGTGGTTTCCTTCTCGGAGGGGGGGTGGACTATGGCTACACCTTC.